This entry describes one TCR beta chain. The antigen is unknown. The germline gene is not matched at one end of the junction; a read error may be the cause. The CDR3 runs 12 residues. CDR1 and CDR2 (germline): MNHNY, SVGAGI (reference sequence). Amplification of the TCR beta CDR3 regions used RNA transcripts (as template). Second-round multiplex PCR followed a first-round RT-PCR using HTBI primers. In TCRdb, the multiplex PCR reads were re-called with MiXCR into one record per CDR3 protein. This sample has some 750,000 distinct CDR3 sequences; 35% to 50% occur once, and the top ten carry 35% to 55%. These data are taken from a study of Graves' ophthalmopathy and Graves' hyperthyroidism. Study-wide points: Detection in blood was also observed for most expanded thyroid clonotypes above 0.001 frequency.

This receptor was taken from an adult man with Graves' ophthalmopathy. The V and J genes are TRBV6-6 and TRBJ2-7, with D perhaps matching TRBD2 (5 bases). Sequenced sample: peripheral blood. The chain's CDR3 is CVSSYPGYEQYF. In nucleotides, the CDR3 is TGTGTCAGCAGTTACCCGGGGTACGAGCAGTACTTC.